The clone carrying this T cell receptor (beta chain) was seen a few times. The antigen is undetermined. This sample is drawn from a study of T cells after yellow fever vaccination. Findings of the study overall: Subsequent to the booster, the majority of primary-vaccination clones reappeared (around 96% CD4, approximately 90% CD8). Repertoires sorted by FACS could include abundant clonotypes that are contaminants from the bulk population. Although the secondary response was weaker, it peaked faster, at day 5 versus 15.

TCR cDNA, made by 5'RACE template switching, carried an added universal primer site and UMIs. TCRdb re-derived calls from the 5' RACE reads in MiXCR, one entry per CDR3 protein. The repertoire holds some 73,000 distinct CDR3 sequences, with about 7.7% as singletons. The CDR3 spans 13 residues. Trimming took off 5 bases at V and 4 bases at J, with 8 bases between the two ends. CDR1 and CDR2 from the germline V gene are MNHEY and SVGAGI. Material: CD8+ T cells sorted from PBMCs, obtained on the day of the yellow fever booster vaccination. The source of this sequence is a young man who received the YFV17D yellow fever vaccine. This chain joins TRBV6-5 and TRBJ2-2; the D call may be TRBD1 or TRBD2 (5 bases each). The CDR3 is CASSQGRTGELFF. The CDR3 DNA is TGTGCCAGCAGTCAGGGACGCACCGGGGAGCTGTTTTTT.